This TCR beta chain was captured in a study of blood T cell repertoires in COVID-19. The wider study: The origin of the acute and convalescent COVID-19 samples was the United States, Italy and Spain.

The protocol was immunoSEQ multiplex PCR, while the TCRdb copy is restricted to in-frame clones and leaves out a portion. Altogether 200,000 to 250,000 clones are present, about 86% being singletons, with the ten largest covering 10%. With 9 bases removed from V and 2 bases from J, the gap between germline ends came to 13 bases. The CDR3 covers 13 residues. CDR1 LNHDA and CDR2 SQIVND come from the germline V gene (reference sequence). Patients of the Seattle cohort, enrolled during active infection, were followed longitudinally. Specimen: peripheral blood. This clonotype was sampled from a woman aged 45-65 years with COVID-19, enrolled during active disease. This chain connects TRBV19 to TRBJ1-2, with a weak D call TRBD1 (5 bases). CDR3 bases: TGTGCCAGCAGCGACAGTAGAAACTATGGCTACACCTTC. Encoded protein: CASSDSRNYGYTF.